This is a list of T cell receptor beta chains from one sample in a study of Graves' ophthalmopathy and Graves' hyperthyroidism. TCRdb re-derived calls from the multiplex PCR reads in MiXCR, one entry per CDR3 protein. The table records more than 1,000,000 distinct CDR3 sequences, about 36% of them present only once. Sequenced sample: peripheral blood or thyroid tissue (not recorded which). The receptors were sampled from an adult man with Graves' hyperthyroidism. Both conserved end residues are part of each CDR3. The D gene is left open where the match is weak. The listing skips clone size in some rows; elsewhere it reads once, few, many or a size class.

TRBJ1-1	TRBV10-3	.	.	CAIRSLAGDHNEQFF	TGTGCCATCAGATCCCTAGCGGGGGACCACAATGAGCAGTTCTTT
TRBJ2-2	TRBV29-1	.	.	CSVADWNTGELFF	TGCAGCGTTGCGGACTGGAACACCGGGGAGCTGTTTTTT
TRBJ2-7	TRBV20-1	TRBD1	many	CSAIGTGAPWEQYF	TGCAGTGCCATTGGGACAGGTGCCCCCTGGGAGCAGTACTTC
TRBJ2-2	TRBV10-3	.	many	CAISGTGNTGELFF	TGTGCCATCAGCGGGACGGGTAACACCGGGGAGCTGTTTTTT
TRBJ1-1	TRBV20-1	.	many	CSARTGNTEAFF	TGCAGTGCCCGGACCGGAAACACTGAAGCTTTCTTT
TRBJ2-7	TRBV10-3	.	many	CATQTELAGEQYF	TGTGCCACACAGACAGAGCTAGCAGGGGAGCAGTACTTC
TRBJ1-6	TRBV2	TRBD1	.	CASSPESGQGNSPLHF	TGTGCCAGCTCACCAGAAAGCGGACAGGGTAATTCACCCCTCCACTTT
TRBJ1-1	TRBV2	TRBD1	many	CASSRQGMNTEAFF	TGTGCCAGCAGTAGACAGGGTATGAACACTGAAGCTTTCTTT
TRBJ1-5	TRBV6-1	.	.	CASSDGGASQPQHF	TGTGCCAGCAGTGACGGCGGGGCGAGTCAGCCCCAGCATTTT
TRBJ1-5	TRBV20-1	.	.	CSARSRTGTSISGGNQPQHF	TGCAGTGCTAGATCTCGAACTGGGACTTCTATTTCAGGGGGCAATCAGCCCCAGCATTTT
TRBJ2-5	TRBV29-1	TRBD2	many	CSGRGARETQYF	TGCAGCGGGCGGGGGGCACGGGAGACCCAGTACTTC
TRBJ2-1	TRBV15	TRBD2	.	CATSARLAGVLDEQFF	TGTGCCACCAGCGCCCGACTAGCGGGAGTCCTCGATGAGCAGTTCTTC
TRBJ2-5	TRBV10-3	TRBD2	.	CAISDPGGPQETQYF	TGTGCCATCAGTGATCCGGGGGGACCTCAAGAGACCCAGTACTTC
TRBJ1-5	TRBV5-5	.	few	CASSYMAGPNQPQHF	TGTGCCAGCAGTTACATGGCGGGTCCGAATCAGCCCCAGCATTTT
TRBJ1-5	TRBV20-1	.	many	CSARRSGGSNQPQHF	TGCAGTGCTAGAAGGTCTGGTGGTAGCAATCAGCCCCAGCATTTT
TRBJ1-1	TRBV7-9	.	many	CASSPRGGGTEAFF	TGTGCCAGCAGCCCCAGGGGCGGTGGCACTGAAGCTTTCTTT
TRBJ1-6	TRBV7-2	TRBD1	.	CASSKDRGVNQPLHF	TGTGCCAGCAGTAAGGACAGGGGGGTCAATCAGCCCCTCCACTTT